Presented here are 5 T cell receptor beta chains from one specimen sequenced in a study of blood T cell repertoires in COVID-19. The method was immunoSEQ multiplex PCR; TCRdb's version includes in-frame clones alone and lacks a portion of them. The data hold 95,000 to 120,000 clones, with 85% observed a single time. Sequenced sample: peripheral blood. The receptor source for this set is a human donor in a cohort sampled during active COVID-19.

The gene calls are TRBV5-4 and TRBJ2-1, with 11 bases aligning to TRBD2. J lost 7 bases, V lost 1 base, and 4 bases had no gene match. This CDR3 has 15 residues. CDR1 is SGHNT and CDR2 is YYREEE in the germline V gene (reference sequence). Here the CDR3 DNA reads TGTGCCAGCAGCTTGATTAGCGGGGGGGCTAATGAGCAGTTCTTC. Translated, it gives CASSLISGGANEQFF.

The chain uses TRBV29-1 and TRBJ2-3; D is undetermined. The V end was cut by 4 bases, the J end by 0 bases, with 8 bases between. The CDR3 is 13 residues long. From germline, CDR1 is SQVTM and CDR2 ANQGSEA. The CDR3 bases are TGCAGCGTTGGCGGATCTAGCACAGATACGCAGTATTTT. This translates into CSVGGSSTDTQYF.

The rearrangement uses TRBV6-5 and TRBJ2-7, with a weak D call TRBD1 (5 bases). The germline V gene encodes CDR1 MNHEY and CDR2 SVGAGI. CDR3 length equals 12 residues. V was clipped by 7 bases and J by 3 bases, with 10 bases between them. The CDR3 nucleotides are TGTGCCAGCAATCAGGGAAACTACGAGCAGTACTTC. This encodes CASNQGNYEQYF.

This chain links TRBV15 with TRBJ2-7, with TRBD2 matching over 10 bases. Germline assignment: CDR1 LNHNV and CDR2 YYDKDF (reference sequence). V lost 0 bases to trimming and J lost 6 bases; unmatched junction nucleotides: 5. CDR3 length: 15 residues. The CDR3 protein is CATSRDVGLAFEQYF. The CDR3 DNA follows: TGTGCCACCAGCAGAGATGTGGGACTAGCGTTCGAGCAGTACTTC.

The chain combines TRBV6-5 with TRBJ2-7; D possibly corresponds to TRBD2 (5 bases). The CDR3 runs to 14 residues. CDR1 and CDR2 from the germline V gene are MNHEY and SVGAGI. With 0 bases removed from V and 6 bases from J, the gap between germline ends came to 12 bases. The CDR3 DNA is TGTGCCAGCAGTTACTCATCGGGGAAGGTCGAGCAGTACTTC. Translated, it gives CASSYSSGKVEQYF.